This T cell receptor beta chain was identified during a study of PD-1 blockade in classical Hodgkin lymphoma. Method: immunoSEQ multiplex PCR; TCRdb's copy keeps in-frame clones and lacks some. The sample lists more than 3,500 clones; under 75% were seen once. The V end was cut by 4 bases, the J end by 2 bases, with 9 bases between. The CDR3 loop spans 12 amino acids. Germline values: CDR1 SQVTM, CDR2 ANQGSEA. Patients all relapsed after autologous stem cell transplantation, and there was variation in brentuximab vedotin exposure. This receptor was obtained from a human donor with classical Hodgkin lymphoma. The chain is built from TRBV29-1 and TRBJ2-7; D is unclear. The starting material was peripheral blood mononuclear cells (PBMCs), obtained at baseline. The CDR3 spells CSVAKGTYEQYF. CDR3 bases: TGCAGCGTTGCGAAGGGCACCTACGAGCAGTACTTC.